These T cell receptor beta chains were read from a single sample in a study of CD8 T cells in ankylosing spondylitis. A single record per CDR3 protein comes from TCRdb applying MiXCR to the 5' RACE reads. The table shows approximately 100,000 distinct CDR3 sequences, with roughly 8.7% occurring only once. Sequenced: blood, either unsorted or a sorted T cell fraction (not recorded which). The origin of the receptors is a male donor with ankylosing spondylitis or in good health (not recorded which). CDR3s include the opening cysteine and the closing phenylalanine or tryptophan. Each record gives: clone size, V gene, J gene, CDR3 protein. Clone size, where shown, is once, few, many, or a class for clones that have expanded.

clone_size: once
v_call: TRBV10-3
j_call: TRBJ1-4
cdr3_aa: CAISEGGRGNEKLFF

clone_size: few
v_call: TRBV7-9
j_call: TRBJ2-1
cdr3_aa: CASQPGGNEQFF

clone_size: many
v_call: TRBV4-2
j_call: TRBJ2-7
cdr3_aa: CASSQLVGTSGNGEQYF

clone_size: .
v_call: TRBV4-1
j_call: TRBJ2-3
cdr3_aa: CASSQDRAFTDTQYF

clone_size: few
v_call: TRBV7-2
j_call: TRBJ1-4
cdr3_aa: CASSSPLGGGEKLFF

clone_size: many
v_call: TRBV4-2
j_call: TRBJ2-7
cdr3_aa: CASSQDPLRAGAEQYF

clone_size: few
v_call: TRBV20-1
j_call: TRBJ2-3
cdr3_aa: CSAMGGTSTDTQYF

clone_size: many
v_call: TRBV5-1
j_call: TRBJ1-4
cdr3_aa: CASSGIPGEKLFF

clone_size: few
v_call: TRBV6-1
j_call: TRBJ2-6
cdr3_aa: CANSDSGLSGANVLTF

clone_size: many
v_call: TRBV5-1
j_call: TRBJ1-1
cdr3_aa: CASSSVMNTEAFF

clone_size: many
v_call: TRBV19
j_call: TRBJ1-1
cdr3_aa: CASSIAAKNAEAFF

clone_size: many
v_call: TRBV3-1
j_call: TRBJ2-2
cdr3_aa: CASSQEGPAELFF

clone_size: many
v_call: TRBV7-2
j_call: TRBJ2-3
cdr3_aa: CASSLEGTGTDTQYF

clone_size: .
v_call: TRBV7-6
j_call: TRBJ1-1
cdr3_aa: CASSLIRREGGNTEAFF

clone_size: many
v_call: TRBV4-1
j_call: TRBJ2-7
cdr3_aa: CASSHRITDSYEQYF

clone_size: .
v_call: TRBV12-3/TRBV12-4
j_call: TRBJ2-1
cdr3_aa: CASSPPTGTRGVNEQFF

clone_size: many
v_call: TRBV12-3/TRBV12-4
j_call: TRBJ1-6
cdr3_aa: CASSFSQNNSPLHF

clone_size: many
v_call: TRBV5-1
j_call: TRBJ1-1
cdr3_aa: CASSLVDTEAFF

clone_size: few
v_call: TRBV7-2
j_call: TRBJ1-1
cdr3_aa: CASSELTGVNTEAFF

clone_size: few
v_call: TRBV14
j_call: TRBJ1-5
cdr3_aa: CASSAGPGDQPQHF

clone_size: many
v_call: TRBV12-3/TRBV12-4
j_call: TRBJ2-1
cdr3_aa: CASSFLGTGAYNEQFF

clone_size: .
v_call: TRBV6-2/TRBV6-3
j_call: TRBJ2-7
cdr3_aa: CASSYASGYYEQYF

clone_size: many
v_call: TRBV20-1
j_call: TRBJ1-6
cdr3_aa: CSARVRRARF

clone_size: few
v_call: TRBV12-3/TRBV12-4
j_call: TRBJ2-6
cdr3_aa: CASITGTVISGANVLTF

clone_size: many
v_call: TRBV9
j_call: TRBJ2-1
cdr3_aa: CASNTGTSGYNEQFF

clone_size: many
v_call: TRBV6-5
j_call: TRBJ2-7
cdr3_aa: CASSYVNSYEQYF

clone_size: many
v_call: TRBV20-1
j_call: TRBJ2-7
cdr3_aa: CSARGGRGYEQYF

clone_size: many
v_call: TRBV10-3
j_call: TRBJ2-5
cdr3_aa: CAISESGGLETQYF

clone_size: few
v_call: TRBV6-1
j_call: TRBJ2-3
cdr3_aa: CASSRLAGGPTDTQYF

clone_size: many
v_call: TRBV7-9
j_call: TRBJ2-3
cdr3_aa: CASFRLAGGTDTQYF

clone_size: many
v_call: TRBV29-1
j_call: TRBJ1-3
cdr3_aa: CSVEVPGSGNTIYF